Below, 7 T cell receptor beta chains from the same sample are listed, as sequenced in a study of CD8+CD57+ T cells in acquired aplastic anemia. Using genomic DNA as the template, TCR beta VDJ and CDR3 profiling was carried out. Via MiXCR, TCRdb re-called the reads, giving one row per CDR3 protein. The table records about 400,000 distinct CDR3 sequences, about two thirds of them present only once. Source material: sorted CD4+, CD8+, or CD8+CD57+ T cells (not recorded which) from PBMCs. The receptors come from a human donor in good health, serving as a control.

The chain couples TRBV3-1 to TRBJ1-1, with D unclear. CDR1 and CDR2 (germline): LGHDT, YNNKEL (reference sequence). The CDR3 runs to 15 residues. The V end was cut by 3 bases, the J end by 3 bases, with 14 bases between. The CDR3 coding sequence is TGTGCCAGCAGCCAGGGGAGGACTGGGTACACTGAAGCTTTCTTT. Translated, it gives CASSQGRTGYTEAFF.

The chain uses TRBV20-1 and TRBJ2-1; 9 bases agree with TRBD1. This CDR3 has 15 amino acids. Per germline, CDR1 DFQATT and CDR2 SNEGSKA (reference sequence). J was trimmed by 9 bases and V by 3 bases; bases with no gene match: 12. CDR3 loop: CSARPGTGRMVEQFF. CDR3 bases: TGCAGTGCTAGGCCCGGGACAGGGAGGATGGTTGAGCAGTTCTTC.

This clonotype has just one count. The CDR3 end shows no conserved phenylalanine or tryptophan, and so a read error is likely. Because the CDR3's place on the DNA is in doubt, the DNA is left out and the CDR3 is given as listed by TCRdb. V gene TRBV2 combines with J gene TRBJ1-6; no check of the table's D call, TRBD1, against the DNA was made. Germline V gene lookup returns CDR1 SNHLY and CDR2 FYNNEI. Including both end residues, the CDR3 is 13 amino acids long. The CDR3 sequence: CASSEATPSTLEA.

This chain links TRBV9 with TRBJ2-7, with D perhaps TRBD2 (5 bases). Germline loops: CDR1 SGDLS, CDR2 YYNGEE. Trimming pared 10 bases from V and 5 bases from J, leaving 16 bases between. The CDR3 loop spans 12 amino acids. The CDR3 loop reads CASRAGGDEQYV. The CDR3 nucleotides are TGTGCCTCCCGCGCGGGCGGCGACGAGCAGTACGTC.

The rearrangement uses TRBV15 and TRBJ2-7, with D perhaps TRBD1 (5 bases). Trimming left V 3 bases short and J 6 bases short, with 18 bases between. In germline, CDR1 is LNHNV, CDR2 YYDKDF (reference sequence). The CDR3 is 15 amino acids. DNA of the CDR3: TGTGCCACCAGCAGCCACACAGGAGATATCGCCGAGCAGTACTTC. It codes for CATSSHTGDIAEQYF.

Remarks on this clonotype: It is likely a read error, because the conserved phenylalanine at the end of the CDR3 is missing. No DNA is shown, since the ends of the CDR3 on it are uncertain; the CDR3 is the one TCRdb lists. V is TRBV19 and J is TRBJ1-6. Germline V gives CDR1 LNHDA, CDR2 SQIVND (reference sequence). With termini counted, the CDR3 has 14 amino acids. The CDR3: CASTEQPLDYTLDS.

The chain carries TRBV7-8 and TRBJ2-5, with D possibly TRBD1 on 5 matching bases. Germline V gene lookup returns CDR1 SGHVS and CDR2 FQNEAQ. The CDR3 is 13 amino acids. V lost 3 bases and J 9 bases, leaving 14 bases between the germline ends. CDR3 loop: CASSLDTAVAQYF. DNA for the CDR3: TGTGCCAGCAGCTTGGACACCGCGGTCGCCCAGTACTTC.